The 30 T cell receptor beta chains below were found in one sample sequenced in a study of post-analysis software for immune sequencing data. Study-wide results and caveats: Several TRBV segments, TRBV5-6, TRBV5-1 and TRBV20-1 among them, were found more frequent in patients than controls.

Included in the TCR beta cDNA libraries were unique molecular identifiers. MiXCR was run by TCRdb on the PCR reads, yielding one entry per CDR3 protein. The sample comprises approximately 440,000 distinct CDR3 sequences, around 40% of which are singletons, and around 10% rests with the top ten. No antigen has been identified for these receptors. The sample was blood. These receptors came from a girl aged 5 to 17 with multiple sclerosis.

This clonotype was picked up a small number of times. This sequence joins TRBV6-5 and TRBJ2-7; 10 bases agree with TRBD1. The V gene's germline CDR1 is MNHEY and CDR2 SVGAGI. J lost 2 bases, V lost 2 bases, and 0 bases had no gene match. The CDR3 totals 14 residues. CDR3 loop: CASSYGTGAYEQYF. CDR3 nucleotide sequence: TGTGCCAGCAGTTACGGGACAGGGGCCTACGAGCAGTACTTC.

This clonotype was seen more than once but under ten times. The chain joins TRBV5-1 to TRBJ2-5; no reliable D call. The CDR3 consists of 15 residues. Germline V gives CDR1 SGHRS, CDR2 YFSETQ. V lost 4 bases to trimming and J lost 0 bases, with 13 bases between them. The CDR3 DNA reads TGCGCCAGCAGCAAGACTTTAGTCGACCAAGAGACCCAGTACTTC. It is translated as CASSKTLVDQETQYF.

V usage is TRBV20-1 and J usage is TRBJ1-5, with TRBD1 identical over 8 bases. The V gene's germline CDR1 is DFQATT and CDR2 SNEGSKA (reference sequence). The junction had 9 bases not matched to a gene; V was cut back by 2 bases and J by 6 bases. There are 15 residues in the CDR3. The CDR3 loop reads CSARIGQGLTQPQHF. CDR3 nucleotides: TGCAGTGCTAGAATCGGACAGGGCCTTACTCAGCCCCAGCATTTT.

Worth noting for this clonotype: An end of the junction differs from the germline gene, which may be a read error. The chain recombines TRBV6-6 with TRBJ2-1; 9 bases align to TRBD1. The CDR3 contains 15 residues. Germline V gene data show CDR1 as MNHNY and CDR2 as SVGAGI (reference sequence). The CDR3 region is CASSDSPGQGNEQFF. CDR3 in DNA: TGTGCCAGCAGTGACTCACCGGGACAGGGAAATGAGCAGTTCTTC.

This clonotype has a handful of counts. The chain has TRBV9 and TRBJ2-3, with D perhaps matching TRBD1 or TRBD2 (6 bases each). Germline assignment: CDR1 SGDLS and CDR2 YYNGEE. CDR3 size: 14 residues. The V end lost 2 bases, the J end lost 6 bases, and 13 bases lay between the germline ends. Written as DNA, the CDR3 is TGTGCCAGCAGCGTGGCGGGACAACTTGATACGCAGTATTTT. It codes for CASSVAGQLDTQYF.

This clonotype turned up a few times. The rearrangement uses TRBV2 and TRBJ1-2; D gene unclear. CDR1 and CDR2 (germline): SNHLY, FYNNEI. The CDR3 totals 11 residues. The germline V and J ends were trimmed by 11 bases and 3 bases, with 10 bases remaining between them. CDR3 protein: CAAAWDYGYTF. The DNA of the CDR3 is TGTGCCGCGGCGTGGGACTATGGCTACACCTTC.

This clonotype was counted a few times. V gene TRBV29-1 combines with J gene TRBJ1-2; no firm D call. The CDR3 has 11 residues. Trimming shortened V by 2 bases and J by 8 bases, and 9 bases separated the two germline ends. Germline V gives CDR1 SQVTM, CDR2 ANQGSEA. The chain's CDR3 is CSVEPREGYTF. The CDR3 DNA reads TGCAGCGTTGAACCCCGGGAAGGCTACACCTTC.

The rearrangement uses TRBV9 and TRBJ2-1, with 8 bases aligning to TRBD2. The CDR3 length is 17 residues. Looked up from germline, CDR1 is SGDLS and CDR2 is YYNGEE. V shed 0 bases and J 5 bases; nucleotides not matched to a gene: 10. CDR3 loop: CASSVGGLTGGDNEQFF. DNA of the CDR3: TGTGCCAGCAGCGTAGGGGGCCTCACGGGAGGGGACAATGAGCAGTTCTTC. Full variable domain (rest looked up from reference TRBV9 and TRBJ2-1): DSGVTQTPKHLITATGQRVTLRCSPRSGDLSVYWYQQSLDQGLQFLIQYYNGEERAKGNILERFSAQQFPDLHSELNLSSLELGDSALYFCASSVGGLTGGDNEQFFGPGTRLTVL.

The chain is built from TRBV29-1 and TRBJ1-5; the match to TRBD1 covers 8 bases. Germline V gene sequence: CDR1 SQVTM, CDR2 ANQGSEA. There are 13 residues in the CDR3. With 6 bases clipped from V and 3 bases from J, the junction kept 4 bases outside the gene matches. CDR3 residues: CSVDRGPNQPQHF. In DNA form, the CDR3 reads TGCAGCGTAGACAGGGGCCCCAATCAGCCCCAGCATTTT.

This clonotype was picked up a small number of times. The chain combines TRBV12-3 or TRBV12-4 with TRBJ2-7; tentatively, D is TRBD1 (6 bases). Trimming stripped 5 bases from V and 0 bases from J, with 14 bases between. This CDR3 has 15 amino acids. For the CDR3, the DNA is TGTGCCAGCAGTCCCCCCGGGACACTCTCCTACGAGCAGTACTTC. Translated: CASSPPGTLSYEQYF.

Only a few counts were recorded for this clonotype. The J gene is TRBJ2-5, the V gene TRBV6-5; 10 nucleotides line up with TRBD2. The junction had 7 bases not matched to a gene; V was cut back by 1 base and J by 5 bases. Germline CDR1 and CDR2: MNHEY and SVGAGI. The CDR3 covers 16 residues. CDR3 loop: CASSYLLAGMGETQYF. CDR3 sequence (DNA): TGTGCCAGCAGTTACTTACTAGCGGGAATGGGGGAGACCCAGTACTTC.

The chain is built from TRBV4-1 and TRBJ2-5, with a weak D call TRBD2 (7 bases). This CDR3 comprises 13 residues. Germline V gene sequence: CDR1 MGHRA, CDR2 YSYEKL. V lost 3 bases to trimming and J lost 5 bases, with 10 bases between them. The CDR3 DNA is TGCGCCAGCAGCCACCGGGGGGCCGAGACCCAGTACTTC. Protein: CASSHRGAETQYF.

The rearrangement joins TRBV5-1 to TRBJ2-1; TRBD2 agrees at 13 bases. V lost 5 bases, J lost 0 bases, and 2 bases stayed unmatched. Germline lookup yields CDR1 SGHRS and CDR2 YFSETQ. The CDR3 spans 16 residues. The CDR3 DNA is TGCGCCAGCAGAAGGACTAGCGGGAGCTCCTACAATGAGCAGTTCTTC. It specifies CASRRTSGSSYNEQFF.

V is TRBV5-1 and J is TRBJ2-7, with D possibly being TRBD1 (6 bases). CDR1 and CDR2 (germline): SGHRS, YFSETQ. The CDR3 extends over 16 amino acids. Trimming cost V 4 bases and J 0 bases, with 17 bases left between them. CDR3 nucleotide sequence: TGCGCCAGCAGCCTGTCTGGGACATTGAGCTCCTACGAGCAGTACTTC. Encoded protein: CASSLSGTLSSYEQYF.

The sample holds a few counts of this clonotype. The rearrangement links TRBV29-1 to TRBJ2-7, with D perhaps TRBD2 (5 bases). This CDR3 has 14 residues. The germline V and J ends were trimmed by 2 bases and 2 bases, with 13 bases remaining between them. The germline CDR1 and CDR2 sequences are SQVTM and ANQGSEA. CDR3 in amino acids: CSVEISGQAYEQYF. The CDR3 nucleotides are TGCAGCGTTGAAATAAGCGGCCAGGCCTACGAGCAGTACTTC.

V usage is TRBV7-9 and J usage is TRBJ2-1; D unclear. The V gene's germline CDR1 is SEHNR and CDR2 FQNEAQ (reference sequence). The CDR3 loop spans 16 amino acids. The ends were cut back, 0 bases at V and 5 bases at J, with 14 bases in the middle. The CDR3 DNA reads TGTGCCAGCAGCTTAGCGAGAGTCGGAAGCAACAATGAGCAGTTCTTC. This translates into CASSLARVGSNNEQFF.

This chain's CDR3 is CASSQLTQGSPLHF. The DNA for the CDR3 is TGTGCCAGCAGCCAATTGACACAGGGGTCACCCCTCCACTTT. The chain employs TRBV14 and TRBJ1-6; 7 bases are shared with TRBD1. The CDR3 has 14 amino acids. Trimming cost V 2 bases and J 10 bases; bases outside gene matches: 5. CDR1 and CDR2 from the germline V gene are SGHDN and FVKESK.

The genes are TRBV28 and TRBJ1-5; tentatively, D is TRBD1 (5 bases). The length of the CDR3 is 13 residues. Germline V CDR1 and CDR2: MDHEN, SYDVKM. The V end lost 9 bases, the J end lost 2 bases, and 11 bases lay between the germline ends. The CDR3 loop is CASHGTRNQPQHF. The CDR3 DNA reads as TGTGCCAGTCATGGGACTCGCAATCAGCCCCAGCATTTT.

CDR3 sequence: CASSPTGGIAGELFF. CDR3 coding DNA: TGTGCCAGCAGCCCGACAGGGGGTATCGCCGGGGAGCTGTTTTTT. This chain joins TRBV7-9 and TRBJ2-2, with 9 bases matching TRBD1. Germline V gene data show CDR1 as SEHNR and CDR2 as FQNEAQ (reference sequence). The CDR3 covers 15 residues. V lost 5 bases to trimming and J lost 6 bases; unmatched junction nucleotides: 7.

This chain uses TRBV27 with TRBJ1-1; 7 positions match TRBD1. The CDR3 is made up of 14 amino acids. Germline assignment: CDR1 MNHEY and CDR2 SMNVEV (reference sequence). The junction had 11 bases not matched to a gene; V was cut back by 10 bases and J by 3 bases. The CDR3 region has the DNA TGTGCCACCCGACAGGGATGGTTGTACACTGAAGCTTTCTTT. Translated: CATRQGWLYTEAFF.

The J gene is TRBJ2-7, the V gene TRBV20-1; 8 bases match TRBD1. The junction had 8 bases not matched to a gene; V was cut back by 0 bases and J by 4 bases. The CDR3 extends over 15 amino acids. Germline CDR1 reads DFQATT; CDR2 reads SNEGSKA (reference sequence). CDR3 DNA: TGCAGTGCTAGAGATTTTCAGGGGGCTGTGTACGAGCAGTACTTC. Amino acids: CSARDFQGAVYEQYF.

The rearrangement links TRBV20-1 to TRBJ2-1; D is unresolved. Trimming took off 1 base at V and 4 bases at J, with 11 bases between the two ends. The CDR3 length is 14 residues. The germline V gene has CDR1 DFQATT and CDR2 SNEGSKA (reference sequence). The CDR3 here is CSARAPVSYNEQFF. The CDR3 nucleotides are TGCAGTGCTAGAGCCCCTGTCAGTTACAATGAGCAGTTCTTC.

V gene TRBV4-2 combines with J gene TRBJ2-7; the match to TRBD1 covers 10 bases. Per the germline V gene, CDR1 is LGHNA and CDR2 is YNFKEQ. The CDR3 covers 15 residues. After removal of 1 base from V and 3 bases from J, the junction contained 3 bases not matched to a gene. CDR3: CASSQAGTGVYEQYF. The DNA for the CDR3 is TGTGCCAGCAGCCAAGCCGGGACAGGGGTCTACGAGCAGTACTTC.

This clonotype was seen a handful of times. The chain combines TRBV11-2 with TRBJ2-1, with D perhaps matching TRBD1 (5 bases). Germline V gene data show CDR1 as SGHAT and CDR2 as FQNNGV. Trimming pared 3 bases from V and 0 bases from J, leaving 18 bases between. This CDR3 is 18 amino acids long. CDR3 in DNA: TGTGCCAGCAGCTTGCGAGCATCAGGGTGGAGCTCCTACAATGAGCAGTTCTTC. Translating gives CASSLRASGWSSYNEQFF. Full variable domain (remainder filled in from reference TRBV11-2 and TRBJ2-1): EAGVAQSPRYKIIEKRQSVAFWCNPISGHATLYWYQQILGQGPKLLIQFQNNGVVDDSQLPKDRFSAERLKGVDSTLKIQPAKLEDSAVYLCASSLRASGWSSYNEQFFGPGTRLTVL.

The chain's CDR3 is CASFRRPADEQFF. The CDR3 bases are TGTGCCAGCTTTAGGCGACCGGCTGATGAGCAGTTCTTC. The chain has TRBV9 and TRBJ2-1; D remains ambiguous. The CDR3 is 13 amino acids. Germline loops: CDR1 SGDLS, CDR2 YYNGEE. V was pared by 7 bases and J by 8 bases, with 16 bases between.

The chain recombines TRBV28 with TRBJ2-7; D tentatively fits TRBD1 or TRBD2 (5 bases each). V was trimmed by 6 bases and J by 0 bases, leaving 15 bases between them. Germline V gene sequence: CDR1 MDHEN, CDR2 SYDVKM. The CDR3 covers 15 residues. For the CDR3, the DNA is TGTGCCAGCAGCACCAAGGGACCACCCTCCTACGAGCAGTACTTC. Protein product: CASSTKGPPSYEQYF.

This clonotype was detected only once. The chain has TRBV29-1 and TRBJ2-3; the D gene is possibly TRBD2 (5 bases). The CDR3 has 13 residues. Between the trimmed V and J ends, which lost 7 bases and 6 bases, there was a span of 17 bases. Germline V lookup: CDR1 SQVTM, CDR2 ANQGSEA. CDR3 in amino acids: CSAGLPGGDTQYF. The CDR3 DNA sequence: TGCAGCGCAGGACTCCCGGGCGGGGATACGCAGTATTTT.

The V and J genes are TRBV7-9 and TRBJ2-3; D not resolved. V dropped 5 bases and J dropped 1 base, with 13 bases sitting between them. The CDR3 sequence is 15 residues long. Looked up from germline, CDR1 is SEHNR and CDR2 is FQNEAQ (reference sequence). The chain's CDR3 is CASSPPPARTDTQYF. CDR3 nucleotides: TGTGCCAGCAGCCCCCCCCCAGCGCGCACAGATACGCAGTATTTT.

As regards this clonotype: No conserved phenylalanine or tryptophan is present at the end of the CDR3, so a read error is the likely explanation. This chain uses TRBV7-6 with TRBJ2-1, with 7 bases aligning to TRBD2. This CDR3 spans 16 amino acids. Germline CDR1 and CDR2: SGHVS and FNYEAQ. The CDR3 DNA is TGTGCCAGCAGCCCGGGTGCGGGAGTTTCCTACAATGTGCAGTTCTCC. Protein sequence: CASSPGAGVSYNVQFS.

J is TRBJ2-1 and V is TRBV9; 12 nucleotides match TRBD2. Germline CDR1 reads SGDLS; CDR2 reads YYNGEE. This CDR3 contains 15 residues. The V gene end was trimmed by 4 bases and the J gene end by 10 bases; junction bases not matched to a gene: 9. The CDR3 nucleotides read TGTGCCAGCAGCCTGACTAGCGGGAGTAATGGCGAGCAGTTCTTC. It yields the protein CASSLTSGSNGEQFF.